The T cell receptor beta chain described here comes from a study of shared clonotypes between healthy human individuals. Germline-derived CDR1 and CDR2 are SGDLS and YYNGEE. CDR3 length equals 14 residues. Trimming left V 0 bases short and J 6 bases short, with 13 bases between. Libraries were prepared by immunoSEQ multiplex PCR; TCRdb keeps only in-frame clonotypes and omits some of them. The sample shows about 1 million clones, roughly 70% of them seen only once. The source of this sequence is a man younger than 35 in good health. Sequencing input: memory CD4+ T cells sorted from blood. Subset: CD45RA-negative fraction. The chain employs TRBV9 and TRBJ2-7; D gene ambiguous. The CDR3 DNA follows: TGTGCCAGCAGCGTAGACCCCACCCCCTCCGAGCAGTACTTC. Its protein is CASSVDPTPSEQYF. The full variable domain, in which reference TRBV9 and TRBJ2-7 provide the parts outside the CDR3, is DSGVTQTPKHLITATGQRVTLRCSPRSGDLSVYWYQQSLDQGLQFLIQYYNGEERAKGNILERFSAQQFPDLHSELNLSSLELGDSALYFCASSVDPTPSEQYFGPGTRLTVT.